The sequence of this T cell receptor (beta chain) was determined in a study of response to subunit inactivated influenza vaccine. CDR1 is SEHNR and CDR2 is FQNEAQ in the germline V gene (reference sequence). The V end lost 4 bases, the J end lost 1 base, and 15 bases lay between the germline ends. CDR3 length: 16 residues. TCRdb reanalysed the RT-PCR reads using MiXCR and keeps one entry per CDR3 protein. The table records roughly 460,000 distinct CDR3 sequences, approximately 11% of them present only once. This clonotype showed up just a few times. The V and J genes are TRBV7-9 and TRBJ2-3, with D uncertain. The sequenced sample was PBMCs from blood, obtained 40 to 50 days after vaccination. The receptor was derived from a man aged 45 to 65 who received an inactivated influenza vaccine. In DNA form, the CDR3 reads TGTGCCAGCAGCTCTCCGCTTGCCACCGGCACAGATACGCAGTATTTT. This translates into CASSSPLATGTDTQYF. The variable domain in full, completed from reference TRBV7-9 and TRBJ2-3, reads DTGVSQNPRHKITKRGQNVTFRCDPISEHNRLYWYRQTLGQGPEFLTYFQNEAQLEKSRLLSDRFSAERPKGSFSTLEIQRTEQGDSAMYLCASSSPLATGTDTQYFGPGTRLTVL.